The 9 T cell receptor beta chains in this list originate from one sample, sequenced in a study of neoadjuvant anti-PD-1 for oral cavity cancer. Measured with immunoSEQ multiplex PCR; TCRdb has only the in-frame clones, and not every one. The sample lists 10,000 to 15,000 clones; roughly 60% were seen once. The sequencing used tumor tissue, collected before nivolumab (anti-PD-1) treatment. These receptors all stem from a person aged 35-79 years with oral cavity squamous cell carcinoma.

The chain recombines TRBV28 with TRBJ2-7; 10 bases match TRBD2. V shed 2 bases and J 4 bases; nucleotides not matched to a gene: 8. CDR3 size: 16 residues. CDR1 is MDHEN and CDR2 is SYDVKM in the germline V gene. CDR3 residues: CASSLVPLAGVYEQYF. The CDR3 DNA is TGTGCCAGCAGTTTAGTACCCCTAGCGGGAGTTTACGAGCAGTACTTC.

This clone was detected only once. The V call is TRBV11-2, the J call TRBJ2-7; maybe TRBD2 (6 bases). The V end was cut by 6 bases, the J end by 4 bases, with 16 bases between. CDR1 is SGHAT and CDR2 is FQNNGV in the germline V gene. The CDR3 spans 14 residues. Here the CDR3 reads CASSSPGSYYEQYF. Here the CDR3 DNA reads TGTGCCAGCAGTTCCCCCGGGAGTTATTACGAGCAGTACTTC.

The chain couples TRBV5-4 to TRBJ2-1; perhaps TRBD2 as D (5 bases). V was clipped by 4 bases and J by 2 bases, with 13 bases between them. The CDR3 extends over 15 amino acids. CDR1 SGHNT and CDR2 YYREEE come from the germline V gene (reference sequence). CDR3 in DNA: TGTGCCAGCAGCGCCTCTAGCTATACCTACAATGAGCAGTTCTTC. Translation: CASSASSYTYNEQFF.

V usage is TRBV19 and J usage is TRBJ2-1; 11 nucleotides agree with TRBD2. The germline V gene encodes CDR1 LNHDA and CDR2 SQIVND (reference sequence). V lost 5 bases to trimming and J lost 7 bases; unmatched junction nucleotides: 7. The CDR3 is 15 residues long. In nucleotides, the CDR3 is TGTGCCAGTAGTTCTCTAGCGGGAGGAGGTAATGAGCAGTTCTTC. This translates into CASSSLAGGGNEQFF.

The chain couples TRBV27 to TRBJ2-7; 10 bases fit TRBD1. The germline V gene has CDR1 MNHEY and CDR2 SMNVEV (reference sequence). CDR3 length: 15 residues. The trim removed 5 bases at V and 5 bases at J, leaving 9 bases unmatched. The CDR3 is CASSDSLTGGHEQYF. In DNA form, the CDR3 reads TGTGCCAGCAGTGACTCCCTGACAGGGGGCCACGAGCAGTACTTC.

This chain links TRBV2 with TRBJ2-7; D is perhaps TRBD2 (5 bases). CDR1 and CDR2 (germline): SNHLY, FYNNEI. V lost 6 bases and J 3 bases, leaving 9 bases between the germline ends. CDR3 length: 12 residues. The CDR3 nucleotides are TGTGCCAGCAGCTCCGAGGGCTACGAGCAGTACTTC. This codes for CASSSEGYEQYF.

The rearrangement links TRBV7-2 to TRBJ2-2; D not resolved. The V end lost 0 bases, the J end lost 6 bases, and 8 bases lay between the germline ends. Per germline, CDR1 SGHTA and CDR2 FQGNSA. There are 14 residues in the CDR3. DNA for the CDR3: TGTGCCAGCAGCTTAGCGAATCTAGCCGGGGAGCTGTTTTTT. Protein product: CASSLANLAGELFF. The full variable domain, completed using reference TRBV7-2 and TRBJ2-2, is GAGVSQSPSNKVTEKGKDVELRCDPISGHTALYWYRQSLGQGLEFLIYFQGNSAPDKSGLPSDRFSAERTGGSVSTLTIQRTQQEDSAVYLCASSLANLAGELFFGEGSRLTVL.

The chain joins TRBV14 to TRBJ2-2; D uncertain. Trimming removed 1 base from V and 1 base from J, with 7 bases in between. CDR1 SGHDN and CDR2 FVKESK come from the germline V gene. CDR3 length: 15 residues. CDR3 in DNA: TGTGCCAGCAGCCAAGTACAAAAGAACACCGGGGAGCTGTTTTTT. It is translated as CASSQVQKNTGELFF.

This clone has a single count. The genes are TRBV2 and TRBJ2-1; 13 nucleotides line up with TRBD2. The CDR3 contains 16 residues. Germline V gives CDR1 SNHLY, CDR2 FYNNEI. The V and J ends lost 6 bases and 6 bases, in that order; junction bases with no gene match: 8. Here the CDR3 reads CASSSWTSGSVNEQFF. CDR3 bases: TGTGCCAGCAGCTCATGGACTAGCGGGAGTGTCAATGAGCAGTTCTTC.